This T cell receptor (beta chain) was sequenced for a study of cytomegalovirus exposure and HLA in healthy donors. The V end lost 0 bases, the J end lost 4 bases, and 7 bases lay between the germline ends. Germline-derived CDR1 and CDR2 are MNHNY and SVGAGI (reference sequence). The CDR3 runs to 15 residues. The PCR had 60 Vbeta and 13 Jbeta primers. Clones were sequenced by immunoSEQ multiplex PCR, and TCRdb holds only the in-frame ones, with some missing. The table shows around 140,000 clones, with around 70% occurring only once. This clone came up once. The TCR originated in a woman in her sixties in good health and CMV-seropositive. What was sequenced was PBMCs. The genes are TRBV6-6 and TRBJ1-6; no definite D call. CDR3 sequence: CASSYSQSYNSPLHF. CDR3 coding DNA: TGTGCCAGCAGTTACTCCCAGTCATATAATTCACCCCTCCACTTT.